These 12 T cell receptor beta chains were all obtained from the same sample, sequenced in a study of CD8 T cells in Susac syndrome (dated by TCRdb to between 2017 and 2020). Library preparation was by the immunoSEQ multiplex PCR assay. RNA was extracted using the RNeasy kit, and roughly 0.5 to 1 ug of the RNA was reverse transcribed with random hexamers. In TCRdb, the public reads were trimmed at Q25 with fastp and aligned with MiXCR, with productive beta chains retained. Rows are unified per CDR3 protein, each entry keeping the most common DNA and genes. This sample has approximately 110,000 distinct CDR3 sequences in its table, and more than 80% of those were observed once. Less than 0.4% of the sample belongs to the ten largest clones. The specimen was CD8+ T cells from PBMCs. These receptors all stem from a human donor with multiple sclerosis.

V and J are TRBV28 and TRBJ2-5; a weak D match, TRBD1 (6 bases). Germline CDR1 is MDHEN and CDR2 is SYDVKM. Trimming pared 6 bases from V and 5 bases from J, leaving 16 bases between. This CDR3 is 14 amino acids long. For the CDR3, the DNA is TGTGCCAGCAGCAGTGCAGGGGCTGGCGAGACCCAGTACTTC. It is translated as CASSSAGAGETQYF. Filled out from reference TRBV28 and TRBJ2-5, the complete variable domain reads DVKVTQSSRYLVKRTGEKVFLECVQDMDHENMFWYRQDPGLGLRLIYFSYDVKMKEKGDIPEGYSVSREKKERFSLILESASTNQTSMYLCASSSAGAGETQYFGPGTRLLVL.

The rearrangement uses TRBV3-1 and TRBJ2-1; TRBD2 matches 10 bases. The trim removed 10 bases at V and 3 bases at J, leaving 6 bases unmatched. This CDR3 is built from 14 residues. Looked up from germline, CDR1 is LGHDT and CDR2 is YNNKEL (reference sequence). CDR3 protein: CATTLAGVYNEQFF. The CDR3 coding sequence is TGTGCCACTACTCTAGCGGGAGTCTACAATGAGCAGTTCTTC.

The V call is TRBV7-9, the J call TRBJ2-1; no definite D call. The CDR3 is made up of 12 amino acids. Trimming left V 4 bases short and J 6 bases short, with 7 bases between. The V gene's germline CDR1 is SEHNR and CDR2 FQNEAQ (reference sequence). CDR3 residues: CASSSQFNEQFF. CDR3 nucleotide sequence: TGTGCCAGCAGCTCTCAGTTCAATGAGCAGTTCTTC. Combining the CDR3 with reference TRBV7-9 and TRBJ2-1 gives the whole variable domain DTGVSQNPRHKITKRGQNVTFRCDPISEHNRLYWYRQTLGQGPEFLTYFQNEAQLEKSRLLSDRFSAERPKGSFSTLEIQRTEQGDSAMYLCASSSQFNEQFFGPGTRLTVL.

Here the CDR3 reads CASTKGLGAFF. The CDR3 DNA sequence: TGTGCCAGCACCAAGGGGCTTGGGGCTTTCTTT. The chain joins TRBV5-6 to TRBJ1-1, with D possibly matching TRBD1 (5 bases). The CDR3 loop spans 11 amino acids. Germline lookup yields CDR1 SGHDT and CDR2 YYEEEE. The V and J ends lost 6 bases and 11 bases respectively, with 14 bases between them.

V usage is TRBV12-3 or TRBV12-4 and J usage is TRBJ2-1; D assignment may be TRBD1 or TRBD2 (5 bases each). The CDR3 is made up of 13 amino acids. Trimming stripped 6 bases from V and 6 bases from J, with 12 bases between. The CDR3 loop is CASRGDEANEQFF. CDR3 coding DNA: TGTGCCAGCAGAGGGGACGAGGCCAATGAGCAGTTCTTC.

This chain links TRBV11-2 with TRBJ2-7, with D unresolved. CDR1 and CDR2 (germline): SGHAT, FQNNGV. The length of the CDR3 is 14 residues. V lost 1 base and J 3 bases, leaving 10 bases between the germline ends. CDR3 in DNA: TGTGCCAGCAGCTTAGGGGGTTATGGCTACGAGCAGTACTTC. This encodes CASSLGGYGYEQYF.

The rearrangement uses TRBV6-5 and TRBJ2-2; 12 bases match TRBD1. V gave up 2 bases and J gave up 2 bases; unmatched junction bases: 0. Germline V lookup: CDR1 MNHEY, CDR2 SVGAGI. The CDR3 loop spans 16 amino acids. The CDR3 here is CASSYGTGGNTGELFF. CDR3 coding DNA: TGTGCCAGCAGTTACGGGACAGGGGGCAACACCGGGGAGCTGTTTTTT.

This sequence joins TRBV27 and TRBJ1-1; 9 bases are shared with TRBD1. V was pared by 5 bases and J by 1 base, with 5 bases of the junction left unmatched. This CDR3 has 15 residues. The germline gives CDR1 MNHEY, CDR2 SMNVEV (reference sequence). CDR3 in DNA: TGTGCCAGCAGTCCAACAGGGGGCTGGAACACTGAAGCTTTCTTT. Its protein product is CASSPTGGWNTEAFF.

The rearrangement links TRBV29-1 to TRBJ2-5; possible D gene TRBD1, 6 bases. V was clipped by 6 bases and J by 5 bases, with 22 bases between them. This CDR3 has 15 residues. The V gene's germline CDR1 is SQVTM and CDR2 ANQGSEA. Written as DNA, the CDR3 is TGCAGCGTCGTCCTCTATGGGGGCATGATGGAGACCCAGTACTTC. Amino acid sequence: CSVVLYGGMMETQYF.

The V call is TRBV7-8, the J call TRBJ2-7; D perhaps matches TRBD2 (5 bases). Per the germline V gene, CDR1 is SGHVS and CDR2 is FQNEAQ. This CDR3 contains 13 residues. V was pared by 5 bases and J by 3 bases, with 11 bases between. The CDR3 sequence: CASSPGSHYEQYF. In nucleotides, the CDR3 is TGTGCCAGCAGCCCGGGATCGCACTACGAGCAGTACTTC.

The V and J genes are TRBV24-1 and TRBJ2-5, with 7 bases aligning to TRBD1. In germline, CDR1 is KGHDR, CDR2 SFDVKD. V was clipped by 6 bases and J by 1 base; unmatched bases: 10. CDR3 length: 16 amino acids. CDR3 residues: CATSPNRGRFQETQYF. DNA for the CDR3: TGTGCCACCAGTCCCAACAGGGGACGTTTCCAAGAGACCCAGTACTTC.

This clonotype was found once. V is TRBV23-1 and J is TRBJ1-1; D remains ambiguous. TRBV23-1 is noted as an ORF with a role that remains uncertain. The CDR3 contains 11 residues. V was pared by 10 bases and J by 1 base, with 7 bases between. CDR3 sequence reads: CAKLSNTEAFF. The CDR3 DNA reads TGCGCCAAGTTATCGAACACTGAAGCTTTCTTT.